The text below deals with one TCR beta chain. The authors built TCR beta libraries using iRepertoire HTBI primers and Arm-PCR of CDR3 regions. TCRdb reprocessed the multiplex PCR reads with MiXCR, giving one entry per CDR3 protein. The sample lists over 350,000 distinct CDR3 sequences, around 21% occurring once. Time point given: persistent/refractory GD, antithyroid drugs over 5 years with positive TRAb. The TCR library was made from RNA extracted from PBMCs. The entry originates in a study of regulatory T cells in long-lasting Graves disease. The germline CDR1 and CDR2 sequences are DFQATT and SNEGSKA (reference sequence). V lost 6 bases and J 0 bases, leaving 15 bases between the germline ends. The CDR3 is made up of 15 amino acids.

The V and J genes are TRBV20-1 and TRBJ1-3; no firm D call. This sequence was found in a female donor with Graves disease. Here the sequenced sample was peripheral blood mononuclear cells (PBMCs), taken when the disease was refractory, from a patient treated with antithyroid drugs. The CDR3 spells CSAMTDRFSGNTIYF. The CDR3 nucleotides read TGCAGTGCCATGACGGATAGATTCTCTGGAAACACCATATATTTT.